This record covers a single T cell receptor (beta chain). Trimming removed 4 bases from V and 4 bases from J, with 11 bases in between. Germline V CDR1 and CDR2: SGHRS, YFSETQ. This CDR3 has 13 residues. Profiled with immunoSEQ multiplex PCR; TCRdb holds only in-frame clones, not every one. The sample contains around 49,000 clones, 85% to 95% of which appear only once. The chain is built from TRBV5-1 and TRBJ1-2; D may be TRBD1 (5 bases). The specimen was PBMCs. The sequence came from a man in his forties with rheumatoid arthritis. CDR3 DNA sequence: TGCGCCAGCAGCACCCTGGGGGGCTATGGCTACACCTTC. Translated: CASSTLGGYGYTF.